Each of the 19 T cell receptor beta chains below was sequenced from the same sample in a study of control samples from healthy donors and cancer patients. Sequencing used immunoSEQ multiplex PCR; TCRdb keeps in-frame clones, though not all of them. The data contain 130,000 or so clones, nearly 90% of them singletons. Specimen: blood. These receptors came from a man in his fifties in good health.

The genes are TRBV25-1 and TRBJ2-5; 9 nucleotides line up with TRBD1. The V segment lost 2 bases and the J segment 4 bases; nucleotides outside the gene matches: 11. CDR3 length: 17 residues. In germline, CDR1 is MGHDK, CDR2 SYGVNS. The CDR3 sequence is CASSEGRGTGSRETQYF. The CDR3 coding sequence is TGTGCCAGCAGTGAAGGAAGGGGGACAGGGTCGCGAGAGACCCAGTACTTC.

The chain couples TRBV5-4 to TRBJ2-2; D gene uncertain. The germline CDR1 and CDR2 sequences are SGHNT and YYREEE (reference sequence). Trimming left V 5 bases short and J 7 bases short, with 9 bases between. The CDR3 totals 12 residues. For the CDR3, the DNA is TGTGCCAGCAGTCATTATGACGGGGAGCTGTTTTTT. It is translated as CASSHYDGELFF.

The chain uses TRBV4-1 and TRBJ1-4; unclear D gene. This CDR3 spans 15 amino acids. V shed 0 bases and J shed 5 bases, with 10 bases lying between them. In germline, CDR1 is MGHRA, CDR2 YSYEKL. The CDR3 loop reads CASSQEGYANEKLFF. CDR3 bases: TGCGCCAGCAGCCAAGAAGGGTACGCCAATGAAAAACTGTTTTTT.

This clone appeared once. The rearrangement links TRBV18 to TRBJ1-1, with TRBD1 matching 7 bases. J gave up 7 bases and V 3 bases, and 5 bases lay outside the gene matches. The V gene's germline CDR1 is KGHSH and CDR2 LQKENI. The CDR3 has 13 residues. CDR3 DNA sequence: TGTGCCAGCTCACCTGAACAGGGGAATGAAGCTTTCTTT. Protein: CASSPEQGNEAFF.

The chain uses TRBV12-1 and TRBJ1-5. TRBV12-1 is a documented pseudogene. The CDR3 is 11 amino acids. CDR3 amino acids: CASSLDQPQHF. CDR3 DNA: TGTGCCAGCAGCTTAGATCAGCCCCAGCATTTT.

This clone turned up a few times. The V and J genes are TRBV12-3 or TRBV12-4 and TRBJ1-1; D gene unclear. The ends were cut back, 3 bases at V and 10 bases at J, with 12 bases in the middle. The CDR3 loop spans 12 amino acids. CDR3 region: CASSFSELTAFF. The CDR3 DNA is TGTGCCAGCAGTTTTTCGGAGCTAACAGCTTTCTTT.

The V gene is TRBV13, the J gene TRBJ2-7; 8 bases agree with TRBD1. V trimming: 5 bases; J trimming: 5 bases; junction bases outside the gene matches: 11. CDR3 length: 15 residues. CDR1 and CDR2 from the germline V gene are PRHDT and FYEKMQ (reference sequence). CDR3 bases: TGTGCCAGCAGCGCGGACGGGACAGGAGCCAACGAGCAGTACTTC. Amino acids: CASSADGTGANEQYF.

The chain has TRBV18 and TRBJ2-7; D perhaps matches TRBD2 (7 bases). V shed 3 bases and J shed 3 bases, with 15 bases lying between them. This CDR3 is 15 amino acids long. Germline CDR1 reads KGHSH; CDR2 reads LQKENI. The DNA of the CDR3 is TGTGCCAGCTCACCCGCGACGGGGGGCAACTACGAGCAGTACTTC. It codes for CASSPATGGNYEQYF.

The CDR3 protein is CASSLDGSARTDTQYF. The CDR3 nucleotides read TGTGCCAGCAGCTTAGATGGTAGCGCGCGCACAGATACGCAGTATTTT. This chain joins TRBV7-2 and TRBJ2-3; D perhaps matches TRBD2 (5 bases). The CDR3 has 16 amino acids. The ends were cut back, 1 base at V and 1 base at J, with 12 bases in the middle. Germline CDR1 and CDR2: SGHTA and FQGNSA. Full variable domain (remainder filled in from reference TRBV7-2 and TRBJ2-3): GAGVSQSPSNKVTEKGKDVELRCDPISGHTALYWYRQSLGQGLEFLIYFQGNSAPDKSGLPSDRFSAERTGGSVSTLTIQRTQQEDSAVYLCASSLDGSARTDTQYFGPGTRLTVL.

The gene calls are TRBV12-3 or TRBV12-4 and TRBJ1-2; D not certain. The CDR3 totals 12 residues. V lost 0 bases and J 7 bases, leaving 6 bases between the germline ends. CDR3: CASSLARLGYTF. The DNA for the CDR3 is TGTGCCAGCAGTTTAGCCCGGCTTGGCTACACCTTC.

The chain joins TRBV6-1 to TRBJ1-1, with D possibly being TRBD1 (6 bases). Germline values: CDR1 MNHNS, CDR2 SASEGT. This CDR3 spans 16 amino acids. V dropped 1 base and J dropped 3 bases, with 15 bases sitting between them. The CDR3 DNA reads TGTGCCAGCAGTGAAGAGAGGGGGGGTCTGTACACTGAAGCTTTCTTT. This codes for CASSEERGGLYTEAFF.

V is TRBV7-2 and J is TRBJ2-5, with D possibly TRBD2 on 5 matching bases. Germline assignment: CDR1 SGHTA and CDR2 FQGNSA. With 5 bases removed from V and 4 bases from J, the gap between germline ends came to 14 bases. This CDR3 contains 14 residues. The CDR3: CASSTRDGLETQYF. The CDR3 DNA sequence: TGTGCCAGCAGCACCCGCGACGGACTAGAGACCCAGTACTTC. Complete variable domain (other parts from reference TRBV7-2 and TRBJ2-5): GAGVSQSPSNKVTEKGKDVELRCDPISGHTALYWYRQSLGQGLEFLIYFQGNSAPDKSGLPSDRFSAERTGGSVSTLTIQRTQQEDSAVYLCASSTRDGLETQYFGPGTRLLVL.

The J gene is TRBJ1-2, the V gene TRBV27, with D unresolved. The germline CDR1 and CDR2 sequences are MNHEY and SMNVEV (reference sequence). CDR3 length equals 14 residues. Between the trimmed V and J ends, which lost 4 bases and 4 bases, there was a span of 13 bases. CDR3 in amino acids: CASSSAGPGYGYTF. The CDR3 DNA follows: TGTGCCAGCAGTTCCGCCGGCCCTGGCTATGGCTACACCTTC.

The chain combines TRBV28 with TRBJ1-2, with 10 bases matching TRBD1. Germline trimming cut 9 bases from V and 4 bases from J; bases unmatched to any gene: 11. Germline-derived CDR1 and CDR2 are MDHEN and SYDVKM. This CDR3 is 15 amino acids long. The DNA of the CDR3 is TGTGCCAGTAATCTCCCGCGACAGGGGGCCTATGGCTACACCTTC. Translating it yields CASNLPRQGAYGYTF.

To note about this clone: One junction end does not reproduce the germline sequence, and a read error may be involved. CDR3 coding DNA: TGTGCCAGCAGTTTCTATGGTAGCACAAATACGCAGTATTTT. Translating it yields CASSFYGSTNTQYF. This chain connects TRBV27 to TRBJ2-3; the D is unclear. The germline gives CDR1 MNHEY, CDR2 SMNVEV (reference sequence). This CDR3 contains 14 residues.

The V call is TRBV9, the J call TRBJ2-3, with a tentative D call TRBD2 (7 bases). V was shortened by 3 bases and J by 0 bases, with 11 bases between the two germline ends. This CDR3 spans 15 amino acids. Germline loops: CDR1 SGDLS, CDR2 YYNGEE. The chain's CDR3 is CASSAGGVSTDTQYF. The CDR3 DNA is TGTGCCAGCAGCGCGGGGGGCGTTAGCACAGATACGCAGTATTTT.

This clone occurred once. The J gene is TRBJ1-5, the V gene TRBV7-2, with TRBD1 identical over 9 bases. V trimming: 5 bases; J trimming: 7 bases; junction bases outside the gene matches: 12. The CDR3 has 16 amino acids. Looked up from germline, CDR1 is SGHTA and CDR2 is FQGNSA. The CDR3: CASSKARQGGLQPQHF. CDR3 in DNA: TGTGCCAGCAGCAAAGCCAGACAGGGGGGCCTCCAGCCCCAGCATTTT.

The rearrangement links TRBV4-1 to TRBJ1-6, with D unresolved. The CDR3 runs 15 residues. Germline CDR1 MGHRA, CDR2 YSYEKL. V was pared by 3 bases and J by 4 bases, with 10 bases between. The CDR3 DNA reads as TGCGCCAGCAGCCAGTCGGGCCAGTATAATTCACCCCTCCACTTT. Its translation: CASSQSGQYNSPLHF.

This clone is a singleton in its sample. The V gene is TRBV5-4, the J gene TRBJ1-4, with D possibly TRBD1 on 6 matching bases. The CDR3 has 15 amino acids. V shed 1 base and J shed 6 bases, with 13 bases lying between them. Germline CDR1 is SGHNT and CDR2 is YYREEE (reference sequence). CDR3 amino acids: CASSLFGQIDEKLFF. The CDR3 DNA is TGTGCCAGCAGCTTGTTCGGACAGATCGATGAAAAACTGTTTTTT.